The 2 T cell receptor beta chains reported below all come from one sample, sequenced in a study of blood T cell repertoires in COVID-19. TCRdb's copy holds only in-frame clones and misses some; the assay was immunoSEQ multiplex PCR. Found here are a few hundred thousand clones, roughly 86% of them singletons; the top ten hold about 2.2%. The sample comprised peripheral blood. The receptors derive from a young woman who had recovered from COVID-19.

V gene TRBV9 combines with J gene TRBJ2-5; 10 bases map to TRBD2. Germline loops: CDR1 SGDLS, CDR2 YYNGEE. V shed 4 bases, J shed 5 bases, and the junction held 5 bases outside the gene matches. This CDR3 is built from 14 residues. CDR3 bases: TGTGCCAGCAGCTCTGGGACTAGCGAGGAGACCCAGTACTTC. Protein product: CASSSGTSEETQYF.

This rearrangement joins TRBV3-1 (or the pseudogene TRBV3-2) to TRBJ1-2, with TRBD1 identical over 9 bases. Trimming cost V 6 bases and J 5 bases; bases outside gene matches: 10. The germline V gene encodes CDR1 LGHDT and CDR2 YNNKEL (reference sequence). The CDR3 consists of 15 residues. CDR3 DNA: TGTGCCAGCAGTCCCGTGCTGGGACAGGGTTATGGCTACACCTTC. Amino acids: CASSPVLGQGYGYTF.